These 16 T cell receptor beta chains came from one sample sequenced in a study of OX40 agonist ivuxolimab in advanced cancers. The library came from the immunoSEQ multiplex PCR assay. TCRdb limited this immuneACCESS table to in-frame rearrangements with V and J called. A share of clones is missing; checked studies link under half to unresolved V genes, and the rest is unexplained. Present in this sample are fewer than 65,000 clones, over 80% of which were seen just once. The ten largest clones represent around 1.9% of the sample. Material: CD4+ or CD8+ T cells sorted from blood, obtained in a trial of the OX40 agonist ivuxolimab. The source is an adult with an advanced solid tumor such as melanoma, head and neck, liver or kidney cancer.

This chain uses TRBV7-3 with TRBJ1-1; TRBD1 matches at 7 bases. The germline gives CDR1 SGHTA, CDR2 FQGTGA. The CDR3 is made up of 14 amino acids. J gave up 4 bases and V 4 bases, and 6 bases lay outside the gene matches. CDR3 nucleotides: TGTGCCAGCAGCTCACGACAGGGATCCACTGAAGCTTTCTTT. Translated, it gives CASSSRQGSTEAFF.

The rearrangement joins TRBV6-5 to TRBJ2-1, with a tentative D call TRBD1 (6 bases). Germline CDR1 is MNHEY and CDR2 is SVGAGI. This CDR3 has 14 residues. With 5 bases removed from V and 7 bases from J, the gap between germline ends came to 15 bases. The CDR3 here is CASSRRGGINEQFF. In DNA, the CDR3 is TGTGCCAGCAGTCGCCGAGGGGGAATAAATGAGCAGTTCTTC.

The chain is built from TRBV28 and TRBJ1-1; the match to TRBD1 covers 7 bases. This CDR3 has 15 amino acids. Germline assignment: CDR1 MDHEN and CDR2 SYDVKM. V shed 5 bases and J 1 base; nucleotides not matched to a gene: 7. CDR3 sequence reads: CASSIPGQRNTEAFF. The CDR3 coding sequence is TGTGCCAGCAGTATTCCGGGACAGAGGAACACTGAAGCTTTCTTT.

J is TRBJ1-2 and V is TRBV6-7; D is perhaps TRBD1 (6 bases). Being an ORF, TRBV6-7 has a function that is uncertain. V dropped 8 bases and J dropped 1 base, with 14 bases sitting between them. There are 14 residues in the CDR3. CDR3 nucleotides: TGTGCCAGCGCAGGGGAGTGGGGTAACTATGGCTACACCTTC. It translates to CASAGEWGNYGYTF.

The J gene is TRBJ2-7, the V gene TRBV7-9; 9 bases are shared with TRBD1. Germline trimming cut 2 bases from V and 5 bases from J; bases unmatched to any gene: 13. Germline lookup yields CDR1 SEHNR and CDR2 FQNEAQ (reference sequence). The CDR3 has 17 amino acids. CDR3 in DNA: TGTGCCAGCAGCTTATTCATCCTCGGACAGGGGAGAGACGAGCAGTACTTC. This codes for CASSLFILGQGRDEQYF.

The genes are TRBV5-6 and TRBJ1-2, with D possibly matching TRBD1 (6 bases). The CDR3 has 13 amino acids. CDR1 SGHDT and CDR2 YYEEEE come from the germline V gene. V lost 5 bases to trimming and J lost 4 bases, with 12 bases between them. DNA of the CDR3: TGTGCCAGCAGAGCGACAGGAGCCTATGGCTACACCTTC. Its protein product is CASRATGAYGYTF. Variable domain in full (rest from reference TRBV5-6 and TRBJ1-2): DAGVTQSPTHLIKTRGQQVTLRCSPKSGHDTVSWYQQALGQGPQFIFQYYEEEERQRGNFPDRFSGHQFPNYSSELNVNALLLGDSALYLCASRATGAYGYTFGSGTRLTVV.

The J gene is TRBJ2-7, the V gene TRBV6-5; 7 nucleotides line up with TRBD1. Per germline, CDR1 MNHEY and CDR2 SVGAGI. This CDR3 comprises 12 residues. The junction had 8 bases not matched to a gene; V was cut back by 11 bases and J by 4 bases. In nucleotides, the CDR3 is TGTGCCGTCCGGGACAGCTTGTACGAGCAGTACTTC. Residues: CAVRDSLYEQYF.

Note on this clone: An end of the junction does not agree with germline; a read error may underlie this. The J gene is TRBJ2-5, the V gene TRBV19, with D possibly being TRBD1 or TRBD2 (5 bases each). Germline V gene lookup returns CDR1 LNHDA and CDR2 SQIVND (reference sequence). CDR3 length: 14 amino acids. CDR3 loop: CAGSIAQGQETQYF. The CDR3 DNA follows: TGTGCCGGTAGTATAGCGCAGGGACAAGAGACCCAGTACTTC.

The CDR3 protein is CASSSNWANTEAFF. In DNA, the CDR3 is TGTGCCAGCAGCTCCAACTGGGCGAACACTGAAGCTTTCTTT. The J gene is TRBJ1-1, the V gene TRBV7-2; D call uncertain. V lost 4 bases and J lost 1, with 10 bases in between. The CDR3 has 14 residues. Germline CDR1 and CDR2: SGHTA and FQGNSA.

The V and J genes are TRBV7-9 and TRBJ2-1, with a possible D match to TRBD2 (6 bases). The germline CDR1 and CDR2 sequences are SEHNR and FQNEAQ (reference sequence). This CDR3 is built from 17 residues. With 3 bases removed from V and 6 bases from J, the gap between germline ends came to 21 bases. DNA for the CDR3: TGTGCCAGCAGCTTGGGGTTCGTGTCGGGAGCGCTCAATGAGCAGTTCTTC. Protein product: CASSLGFVSGALNEQFF.

The V call is TRBV5-1, the J call TRBJ1-3; D gene uncertain. CDR1 and CDR2 from the germline V gene are SGHRS and YFSETQ. The CDR3 covers 14 residues. Trimming removed 4 bases at V and 8 bases at J, with 16 bases between. CDR3 loop: CASSRWVQADTIYF. As DNA, the CDR3 is TGCGCCAGCAGCCGTTGGGTCCAGGCGGACACCATATATTTT.

This rearrangement joins TRBV7-3 to TRBJ2-2; 12 bases are shared with TRBD2. CDR1 SGHTA and CDR2 FQGTGA come from the germline V gene. With V trimmed by 5 bases and J by 6 bases, 7 bases remained unmatched. CDR3 size: 16 residues. The DNA of the CDR3 is TGTGCCAGCAGCGACCTAGCGGGAGGGCCTCCCGGGGAGCTGTTTTTT. This translates into CASSDLAGGPPGELFF.

V usage is TRBV7-2 and J usage is TRBJ2-6; D unresolved. Per the germline V gene, CDR1 is SGHTA and CDR2 is FQGNSA. The CDR3 has 17 amino acids. V lost 5 bases to trimming and J lost 0 bases, with 14 bases between them. The CDR3 DNA follows: TGTGCCAGCAGCCCAGTCCTAGTGACCTCTGGGGCCAACGTCCTGACTTTC. Its protein product is CASSPVLVTSGANVLTF.

The J gene is TRBJ2-1, the V gene TRBV5-1; 10 positions agree with TRBD2. The CDR3 runs to 15 residues. CDR1 is SGHRS and CDR2 is YFSETQ in the germline V gene. The V gene end was trimmed by 4 bases and the J gene end by 5 bases; junction bases not matched to a gene: 6. CDR3 nucleotides: TGCGCCAGCAGCATAGCGGGGGGCAACCACAATGAGCAGTTCTTC. Translated, it gives CASSIAGGNHNEQFF.

The table lists this clone with a few counts. V usage is TRBV6-4 and J usage is TRBJ2-1; D could derive from TRBD1 or TRBD2 (6 bases each). The CDR3 has 16 residues. CDR1 and CDR2 (germline): MRHNA, SNTAGT. With 2 bases removed from V and 5 bases from J, the gap between germline ends came to 16 bases. The CDR3 nucleotides are TGTGCCAGCAGTGACCGGTCGGGGGCATCCAACAATGAGCAGTTCTTC. It is translated as CASSDRSGASNNEQFF.

The chain has TRBV11-3 and TRBJ2-1; either TRBD1 or TRBD2 may fit D (6 bases each). V was clipped by 1 base and J by 0 bases, with 10 bases between them. The CDR3 totals 16 residues. Germline CDR1 SGHNT, CDR2 YENEEA. CDR3 in amino acids: CASSLAGGSSYNEQFF. The DNA for the CDR3 is TGTGCCAGCAGCTTAGCCGGGGGCAGCTCCTACAATGAGCAGTTCTTC.